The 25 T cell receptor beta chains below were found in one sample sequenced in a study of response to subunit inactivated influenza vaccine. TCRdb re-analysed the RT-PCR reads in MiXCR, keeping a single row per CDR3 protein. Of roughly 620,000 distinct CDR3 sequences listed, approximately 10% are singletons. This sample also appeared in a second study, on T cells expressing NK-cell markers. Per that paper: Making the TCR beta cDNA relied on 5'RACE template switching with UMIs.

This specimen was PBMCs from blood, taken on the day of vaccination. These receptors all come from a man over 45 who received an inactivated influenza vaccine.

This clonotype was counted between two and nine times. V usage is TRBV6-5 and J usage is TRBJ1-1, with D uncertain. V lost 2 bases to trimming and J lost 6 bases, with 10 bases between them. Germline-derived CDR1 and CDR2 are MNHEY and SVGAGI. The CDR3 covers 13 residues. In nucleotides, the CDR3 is TGTGCCAGCAGTTACGGGTGGTCTGCTGAAGCTTTCTTT. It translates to CASSYGWSAEAFF.

The CDR3 DNA follows: TGTGCCAGCAGCTCCCTGACCTACAATGAGCAGTTCTTC. This translates into CASSSLTYNEQFF. V is TRBV7-3 and J is TRBJ2-1; D gene ambiguous. Germline loops: CDR1 SGHTA, CDR2 FQGTGA. CDR3 length: 13 amino acids. V was pared by 4 bases and J by 2 bases, with 6 bases between.

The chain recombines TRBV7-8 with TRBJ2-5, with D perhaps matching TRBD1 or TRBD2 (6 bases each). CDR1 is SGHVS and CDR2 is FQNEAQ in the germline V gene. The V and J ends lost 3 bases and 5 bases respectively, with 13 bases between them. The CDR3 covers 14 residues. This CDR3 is CASSFVGGQETQYF. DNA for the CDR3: TGTGCCAGCAGCTTTGTGGGGGGCCAGGAGACCCAGTACTTC.

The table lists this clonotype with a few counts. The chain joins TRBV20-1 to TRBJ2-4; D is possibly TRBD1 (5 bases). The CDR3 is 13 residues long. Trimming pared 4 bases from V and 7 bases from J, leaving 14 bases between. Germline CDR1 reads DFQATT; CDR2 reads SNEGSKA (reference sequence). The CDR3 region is CSAIPPGINIQYF. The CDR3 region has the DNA TGCAGTGCTATCCCGCCAGGGATTAACATTCAGTACTTC.

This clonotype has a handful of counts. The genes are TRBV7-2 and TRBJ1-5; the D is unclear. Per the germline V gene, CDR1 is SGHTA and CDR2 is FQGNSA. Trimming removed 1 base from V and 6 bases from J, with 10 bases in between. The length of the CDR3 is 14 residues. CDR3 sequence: CASSLGGEGQPQHF. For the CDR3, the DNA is TGTGCCAGCAGCTTAGGTGGGGAGGGTCAGCCCCAGCATTTT.

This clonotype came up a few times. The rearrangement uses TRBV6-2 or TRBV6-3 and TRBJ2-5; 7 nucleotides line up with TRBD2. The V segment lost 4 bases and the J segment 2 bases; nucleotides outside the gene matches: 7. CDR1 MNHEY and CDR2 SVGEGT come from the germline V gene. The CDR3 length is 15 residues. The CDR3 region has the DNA TGTGCCAGCAGTTCCCCGGCCGGGGGGCAAGAGACCCAGTACTTC. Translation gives CASSSPAGGQETQYF.

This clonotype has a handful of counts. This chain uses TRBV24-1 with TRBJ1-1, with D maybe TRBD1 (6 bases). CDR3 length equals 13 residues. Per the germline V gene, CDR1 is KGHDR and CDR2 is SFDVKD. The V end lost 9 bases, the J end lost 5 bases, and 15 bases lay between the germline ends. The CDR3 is CATRDTRFTEAFF. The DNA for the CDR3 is TGTGCCACCCGGGACACTCGGTTTACTGAAGCTTTCTTT.

The CDR3 region is CATSRDIGGTDTQYF. The CDR3 coding sequence is TGTGCCACCAGCAGAGATATAGGGGGCACAGATACGCAGTATTTT. This sequence joins TRBV15 and TRBJ2-3; weak D call: TRBD1 (5 bases). CDR1 and CDR2 (germline): LNHNV, YYDKDF (reference sequence). The CDR3 totals 15 residues. The V end lost 0 bases, the J end lost 1 base, and 8 bases lay between the germline ends.

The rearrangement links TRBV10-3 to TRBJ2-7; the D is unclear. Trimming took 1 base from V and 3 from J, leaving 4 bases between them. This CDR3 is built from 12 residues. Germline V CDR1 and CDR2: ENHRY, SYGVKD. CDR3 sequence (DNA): TGTGCCATCAGTGAGTTCAGCTACGAGCAGTACTTC. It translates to CAISEFSYEQYF.

The CDR3 protein is CASGDPHQNIQYF. Here the CDR3 DNA reads TGTGCCAGCGGCGACCCACACCAAAACATTCAGTACTTC. The chain employs TRBV7-9 and TRBJ2-4, with D hard to call. CDR1 and CDR2 from the germline V gene are SEHNR and FQNEAQ (reference sequence). There are 13 residues in the CDR3. The V gene lost 8 bases and the J gene lost 5 bases, with 13 bases spanning the gap.

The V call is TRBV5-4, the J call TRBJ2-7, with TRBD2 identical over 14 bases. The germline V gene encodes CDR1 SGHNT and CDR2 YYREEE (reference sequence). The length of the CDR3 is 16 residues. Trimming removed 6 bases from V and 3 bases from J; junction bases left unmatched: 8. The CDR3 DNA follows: TGTGCCAGCACCGTCCCCGGGACTAGCGGGAGCTACGAGCAGTACTTC. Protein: CASTVPGTSGSYEQYF.

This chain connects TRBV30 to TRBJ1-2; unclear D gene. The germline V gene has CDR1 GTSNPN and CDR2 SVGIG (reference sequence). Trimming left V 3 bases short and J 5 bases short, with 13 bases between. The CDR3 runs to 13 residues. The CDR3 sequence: CAWSEAGWYGYTF. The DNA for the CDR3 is TGTGCCTGGAGCGAGGCTGGATGGTATGGCTACACCTTC.

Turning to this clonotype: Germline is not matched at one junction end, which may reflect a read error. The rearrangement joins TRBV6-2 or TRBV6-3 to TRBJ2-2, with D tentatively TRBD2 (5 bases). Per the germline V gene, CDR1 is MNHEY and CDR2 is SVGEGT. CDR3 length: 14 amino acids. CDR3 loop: CASTRVALTGELSF. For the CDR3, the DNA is TGTGCCAGCACTCGGGTAGCCCTCACCGGGGAGCTGTCTTTT.

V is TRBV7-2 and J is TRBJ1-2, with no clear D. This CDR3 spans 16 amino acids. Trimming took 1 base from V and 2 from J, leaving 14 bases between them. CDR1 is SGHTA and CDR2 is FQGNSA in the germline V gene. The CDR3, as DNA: TGTGCCAGCAGCTTAGGGGTGTGGGGTTCGAACTATGGCTACACCTTC. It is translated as CASSLGVWGSNYGYTF.

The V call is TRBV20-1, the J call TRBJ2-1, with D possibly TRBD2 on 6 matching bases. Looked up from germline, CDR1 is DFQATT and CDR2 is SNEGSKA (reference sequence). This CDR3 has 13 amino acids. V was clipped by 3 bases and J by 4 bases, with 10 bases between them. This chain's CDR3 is CSARASEYNEQFF. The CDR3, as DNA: TGCAGTGCTAGGGCTAGCGAGTACAATGAGCAGTTCTTC.

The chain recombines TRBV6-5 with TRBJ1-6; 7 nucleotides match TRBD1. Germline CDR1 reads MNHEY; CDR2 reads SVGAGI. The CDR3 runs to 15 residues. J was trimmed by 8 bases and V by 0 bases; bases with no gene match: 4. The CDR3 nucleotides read TGTGCCAGCAGTTACTCGAACAGGGGAGATTCACCCCTCCACTTT. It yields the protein CASSYSNRGDSPLHF.

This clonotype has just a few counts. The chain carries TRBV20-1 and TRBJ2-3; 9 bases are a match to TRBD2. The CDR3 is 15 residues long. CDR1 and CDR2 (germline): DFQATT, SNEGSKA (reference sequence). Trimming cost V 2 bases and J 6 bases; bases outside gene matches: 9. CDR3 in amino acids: CSARFPGTSRDTQYF. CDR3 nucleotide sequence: TGCAGTGCTAGATTCCCCGGGACTAGCCGTGATACGCAGTATTTT.

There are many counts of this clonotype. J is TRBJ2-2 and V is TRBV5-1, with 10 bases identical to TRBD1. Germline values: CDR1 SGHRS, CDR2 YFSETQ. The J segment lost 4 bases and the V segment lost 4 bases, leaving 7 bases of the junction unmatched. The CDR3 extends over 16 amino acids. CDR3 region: CASSQRTGGATGELFF. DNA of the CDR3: TGCGCCAGCAGCCAGAGGACAGGGGGAGCCACCGGGGAGCTGTTTTTT.

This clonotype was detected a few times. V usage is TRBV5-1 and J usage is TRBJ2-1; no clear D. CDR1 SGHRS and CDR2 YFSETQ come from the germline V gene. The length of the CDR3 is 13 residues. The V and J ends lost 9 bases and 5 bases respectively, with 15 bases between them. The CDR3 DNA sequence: TGCGCCACCAAAGTGGGGATTAACAATGAGCAGTTCTTC. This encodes CATKVGINNEQFF.

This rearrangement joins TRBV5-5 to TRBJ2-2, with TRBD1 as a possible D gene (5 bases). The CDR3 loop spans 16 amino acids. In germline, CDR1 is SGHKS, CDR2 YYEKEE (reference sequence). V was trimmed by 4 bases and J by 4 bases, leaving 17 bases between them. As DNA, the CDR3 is TGTGCCAGCAGCGCCGAACCCAGGGAAGGCACCGGGGAGCTGTTTTTT. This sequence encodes CASSAEPREGTGELFF.

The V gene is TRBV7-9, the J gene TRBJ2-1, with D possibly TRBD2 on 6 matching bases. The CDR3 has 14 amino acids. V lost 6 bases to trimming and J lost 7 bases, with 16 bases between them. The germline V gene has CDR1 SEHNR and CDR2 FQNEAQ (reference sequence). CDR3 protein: CASSPRGISNEQFF. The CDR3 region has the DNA TGTGCCAGCAGTCCCCGCGGGATTTCAAATGAGCAGTTCTTC.

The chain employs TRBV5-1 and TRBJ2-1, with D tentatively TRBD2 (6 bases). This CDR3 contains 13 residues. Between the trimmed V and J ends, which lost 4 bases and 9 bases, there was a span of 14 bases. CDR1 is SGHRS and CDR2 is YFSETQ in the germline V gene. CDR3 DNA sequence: TGCGCCAGCAGCCGCACGGGACTCCCTGAGCAGTTCTTC. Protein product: CASSRTGLPEQFF.

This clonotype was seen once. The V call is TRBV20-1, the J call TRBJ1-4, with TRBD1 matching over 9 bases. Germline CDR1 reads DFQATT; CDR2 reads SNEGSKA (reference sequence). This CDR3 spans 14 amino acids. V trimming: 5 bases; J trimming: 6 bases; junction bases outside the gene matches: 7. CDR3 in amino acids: CSAFTGGADEKLFF. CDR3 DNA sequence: TGCAGTGCTTTTACAGGGGGCGCGGATGAAAAACTGTTTTTT.

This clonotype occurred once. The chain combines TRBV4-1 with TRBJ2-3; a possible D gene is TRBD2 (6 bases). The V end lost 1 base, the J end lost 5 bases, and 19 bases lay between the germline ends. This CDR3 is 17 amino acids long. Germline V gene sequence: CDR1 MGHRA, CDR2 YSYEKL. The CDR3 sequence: CASSQGAGSAGIDTQYF. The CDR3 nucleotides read TGCGCCAGCAGCCAAGGCGCTGGTAGCGCGGGGATAGATACGCAGTATTTT.

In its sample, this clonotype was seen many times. Written as DNA, the CDR3 is TGTGCCATCAGTCCCGGGACTAGCGGGGGAAAGACCTACAATGAGCAGTTCTTC. Protein product: CAISPGTSGGKTYNEQFF. The V and J genes are TRBV10-3 and TRBJ2-1; 14 bases are a match to TRBD2. CDR3 length: 18 amino acids. Germline loops: CDR1 ENHRY, CDR2 SYGVKD. V lost 5 bases, J lost 2 bases, and 8 bases stayed unmatched.